Here is one T cell receptor (beta chain) with its context. The data were taken from a study of shared clonotypes between healthy human individuals. This table comes from immunoSEQ multiplex PCR, and its TCRdb copy is limited to in-frame clones, with some not included. The sample lists a few million clones; approximately 92% were seen once. The investigators split CD4+ cells into a CD45RA+ naive subset and a CD45RA-negative memory subset. The sequence came from a man aged 18 to 29 in good health. The specimen sequenced was naive CD4+ T cells sorted from blood. The subset denotes: CD45RA+ positively selected.

DNA for the CDR3: TGTGCCAGCAGTGACCGGGAACACTACGAGCAGTACTTC. Translation: CASSDREHYEQYF. This rearrangement joins TRBV6-1 to TRBJ2-7, with D possibly matching TRBD2 (5 bases). CDR1 is MNHNS and CDR2 is SASEGT in the germline V gene. The V and J ends lost 3 bases and 3 bases respectively, with 9 bases between them. The CDR3 runs to 13 residues.